Each of the 6 T cell receptor beta chains below was sequenced from the same sample in a study of monozygotic twins with inflammatory bowel disease. TCRdb re-called the 5' RACE reads; every CDR3 protein appears as one record, without DNA. The listing records 120,000 to 150,000 distinct CDR3 sequences. The sequenced material came from blood. Receptors were obtained from a human donor with ulcerative colitis or Crohn's disease, or a healthy co-twin of an affected twin (not recorded which).

The CDR3 is CSPGSVDQPQHF. The J gene is TRBJ1-5, the V gene TRBV20-1; TCRdb names TRBD1, which stays unverified in the absence of DNA. The CDR3 has 12 amino acids. Per the germline V gene, CDR1 is DFQATT and CDR2 is SNEGSKA (reference sequence).

Here the CDR3 reads CASKWTGSYEQYF. The chain links TRBV2 to TRBJ2-7; TCRdb reports TRBD1, a call that lacks DNA to check it against. The germline gives CDR1 SNHLY, CDR2 FYNNEI. CDR3 length: 13 residues. The full variable domain, in which reference TRBV2 and TRBJ2-7 provide the parts outside the CDR3, is EPEVTQTPSHQVTQMGQEVILRCVPISNHLYFYWYRQILGQKVEFLVSFYNNEISEKSEIFDDQFSVERPDGSNFTLKIRSTKLEDSAMYFCASKWTGSYEQYFGPGTRLTVT.

This chain connects TRBV6-2 or TRBV6-3 to TRBJ2-1; with no DNA, the TCRdb D assignment of TRBD1 cannot be verified. The CDR3 runs 20 residues. CDR1 is MNHEY and CDR2 is SVGEGT in the germline V gene. The CDR3 is CASSYPLRGAGTSPGNEQFF.

The chain recombines TRBV7-3 with TRBJ2-3; TCRdb outputs TRBD2, but without DNA this stays unchecked. Germline assignment: CDR1 SGHTA and CDR2 FQGTGA. The CDR3 has 17 residues. The CDR3 here is CASSPSGRAHGADTQYF. Full variable domain (rest looked up from reference TRBV7-3 and TRBJ2-3): GAGVSQTPSNKVTEKGKYVELRCDPISGHTALYWYRQSLGQGPEFLIYFQGTGAADDSGLPNDRFFAVRPEGSVSTLKIQRTERGDSAVYLCASSPSGRAHGADTQYFGPGTRLTVL.

This chain uses TRBV20-1 with TRBJ1-2; TCRdb proposes TRBD1, but this gene call is untestable without DNA. The CDR3 is made up of 17 amino acids. Looked up from germline, CDR1 is DFQATT and CDR2 is SNEGSKA (reference sequence). This chain's CDR3 is CSAPRGQIKQLNYGYTF.

This sequence joins TRBV18 and TRBJ1-1; there is no DNA to check the TCRdb D call of TRBD1. Germline values: CDR1 KGHSH, CDR2 LQKENI. This CDR3 is 14 amino acids long. The CDR3 loop is CASSPTGADTEAFF.